The source of this T cell receptor beta chain is a study of beta chain features in type 1 diabetes. Expressed TCRB transcripts were sequenced because the entire RNA isolate underwent reverse transcription. The data were produced by immunoSEQ multiplex PCR, yet TCRdb's version contains in-frame clones alone and is incomplete. The repertoire holds about 370,000 clones, with 9.6% as singletons. In regard to this clone: Its matching antigen is unknown.

Broader study findings: People with Type 1 diabetes carried modestly yet significantly shorter TCRB CDR3s in all four CD4+ subsets.

This CDR3 spans 17 amino acids. V was cut by 3 bases and J by 3 bases, with 20 bases left in between. The germline V gene has CDR1 LGHNA and CDR2 YSLEER. The rearrangement joins TRBV4-3 to TRBJ2-5, with a weak D call TRBD2 (6 bases). This TCR derives from a man aged 30 to 39 with type 1 diabetes. Specimen: central memory CD4+ T cells from blood. CDR3 sequence: CASSQIGKGLLKETQYF. Here the CDR3 DNA reads TGCGCCAGCAGCCAGATCGGGAAGGGACTGTTAAAAGAGACCCAGTACTTC.